This T cell receptor beta chain was sequenced during a study of blood T cell repertoires in COVID-19. Study-wide background: Acute and convalescent COVID-19 specimens originated in the United States, Italy and Spain. The cDNA or gDNA used as material had been derived from T cells, B-cell-depleted T cells, or PBMCs.

Per the authors' pipeline: Amplifying reference gene primers gave estimates of nucleated cell counts. The protocol was immunoSEQ multiplex PCR, while the TCRdb copy is restricted to in-frame clones and leaves out a portion. Clone size and V and J calls were adopted from that table, with D and trimming inferred from the DNA. Counted here are 140,000 to 150,000 clones, around 78% occurring once; the ten biggest clones make up less than 2%. The germline V gene has CDR1 WSHSY and CDR2 SAAADI. The CDR3 contains 17 residues. V gave up 6 bases and J gave up 3 bases; unmatched junction bases: 11. The sequencing input was peripheral blood. This sequence joins TRBV10-2 and TRBJ1-4; 9 positions match TRBD1. The TCR originated in a woman aged 55-70 years with acute or convalescent COVID-19. The CDR3 spells CASRPGQGFAANEKLFF. Here the CDR3 DNA reads TGCGCCAGCAGACCGGGACAGGGATTCGCAGCTAATGAAAAACTGTTTTTT.